This T cell receptor beta chain originates from a study of blood T cell repertoires in COVID-19. The overall study: Specimens from acute and convalescent COVID-19 originated in the United States, Italy and Spain. From T cells, B-cell-depleted T cells, or PBMCs came the material, which was cDNA or gDNA.

Germline V lookup: CDR1 MNHEY, CDR2 SVGAGI. The V and J ends lost 8 bases and 4 bases, in that order; junction bases with no gene match: 8. The CDR3 consists of 14 residues. Using immunoSEQ multiplex PCR, the repertoire was profiled, and TCRdb retains in-frame clones only, with some absent. The repertoire holds 25,000 to 30,000 clones, with 90% as singletons. The V gene is TRBV6-5, the J gene TRBJ1-5, with 7 bases aligning to TRBD1. Sequenced sample: peripheral blood. This receptor was taken from a man in his 70s with active or convalescent COVID-19. CDR3 in amino acids: CASEQGKTNQPQHF. The DNA of the CDR3 is TGTGCCAGCGAACAGGGGAAGACAAATCAGCCCCAGCATTTT.